The T cell receptor beta chain under discussion was sequenced for a study of T-cell memory formation after mild COVID-19. In the study overall: Each donor largely had its own TCR clusters. Study-wide results and limits: Largely, contracting CD4+ clones fell within CM and EM, and contracting CD8+ clones within EMRA. A subset of responding clones appeared in pre-infection memory, suggesting cross-reactive memory joined.

Germline lookup yields CDR1 MGHRA and CDR2 YSYEKL. Trimming stripped 2 bases from V and 5 bases from J, with 15 bases between. The CDR3 loop spans 15 amino acids. A remark on this clonotype: Antigen: not known.

MiXCR, applied by TCRdb to the 5' RACE reads, yields one record per CDR3 protein. The profile shows more than 300,000 distinct CDR3 sequences, approximately 14% of them singletons. The J gene is TRBJ1-1, the V gene TRBV4-1; TRBD1 is a possible D gene (5 bases). Sequencing was performed on PBMCs or a T cell subset sorted from them (not recorded which). This receptor was identified in a man in his late teens or twenties who had mild COVID-19 (a few samples of this study predate the infection). Cell type and time point are not known. DNA for the CDR3: TGCGCCAGCAGCCAACCATTCGCCAGGGTTACTGAAGCTTTCTTT. This encodes CASSQPFARVTEAFF.